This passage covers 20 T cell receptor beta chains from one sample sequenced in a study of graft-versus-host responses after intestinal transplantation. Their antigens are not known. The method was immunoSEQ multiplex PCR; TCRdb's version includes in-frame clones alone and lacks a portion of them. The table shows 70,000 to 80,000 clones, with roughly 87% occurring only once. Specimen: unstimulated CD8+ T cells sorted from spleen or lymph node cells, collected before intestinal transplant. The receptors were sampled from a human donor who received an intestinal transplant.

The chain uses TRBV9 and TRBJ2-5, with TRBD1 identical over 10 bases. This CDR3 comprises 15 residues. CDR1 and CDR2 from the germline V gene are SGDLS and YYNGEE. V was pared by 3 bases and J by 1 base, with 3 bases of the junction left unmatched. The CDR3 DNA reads TGTGCCAGCAGCGCGGGACAGGGGCCCCAAGAGACCCAGTACTTC. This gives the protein CASSAGQGPQETQYF.

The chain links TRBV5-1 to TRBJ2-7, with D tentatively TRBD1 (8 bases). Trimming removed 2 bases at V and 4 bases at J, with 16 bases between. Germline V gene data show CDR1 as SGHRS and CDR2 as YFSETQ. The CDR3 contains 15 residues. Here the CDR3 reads CASSFGTGGGYEQYF. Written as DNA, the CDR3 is TGCGCCAGCAGCTTTGGAACAGGGGGGGGGTACGAGCAGTACTTC.

The CDR3 sequence is CASSYGVNTEAFF. Written as DNA, the CDR3 is TGTGCCAGTAGTTACGGGGTGAACACTGAAGCTTTCTTT. The genes are TRBV19 and TRBJ1-1; D not resolved. The CDR3 consists of 13 residues. The germline V and J ends were trimmed by 5 bases and 0 bases, with 7 bases remaining between them. CDR1 and CDR2 from the germline V gene are LNHDA and SQIVND (reference sequence).

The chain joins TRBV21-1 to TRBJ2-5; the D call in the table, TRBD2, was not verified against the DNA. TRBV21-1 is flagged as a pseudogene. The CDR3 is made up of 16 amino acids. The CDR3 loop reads CASSPISAAYQETQYF. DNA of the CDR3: TGTGCCAGCAGCCCTATATCTGCGGCGTACCAAGAGACCCAGTACTTC.

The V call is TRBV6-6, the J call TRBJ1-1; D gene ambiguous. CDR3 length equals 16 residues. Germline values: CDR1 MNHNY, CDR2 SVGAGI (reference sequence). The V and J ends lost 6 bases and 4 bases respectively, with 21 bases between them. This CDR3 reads CASSLGILRPVTEAFF. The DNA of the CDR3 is TGTGCCAGCAGCCTCGGGATACTCCGTCCGGTCACTGAAGCTTTCTTT.

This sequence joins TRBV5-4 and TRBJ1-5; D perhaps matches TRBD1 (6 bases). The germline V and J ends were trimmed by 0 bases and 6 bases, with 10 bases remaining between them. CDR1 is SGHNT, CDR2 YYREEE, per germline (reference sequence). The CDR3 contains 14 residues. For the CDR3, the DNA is TGTGCCAGCAGCTTGGGGGGGCTTGGTCAGCCCCAGCATTTT. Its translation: CASSLGGLGQPQHF.

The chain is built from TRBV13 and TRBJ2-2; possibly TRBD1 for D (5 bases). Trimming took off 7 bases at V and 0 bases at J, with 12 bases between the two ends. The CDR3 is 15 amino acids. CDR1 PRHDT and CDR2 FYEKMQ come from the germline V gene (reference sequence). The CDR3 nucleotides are TGTGCCAGCACCACGGACACCCCGAACACCGGGGAGCTGTTTTTT. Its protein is CASTTDTPNTGELFF.

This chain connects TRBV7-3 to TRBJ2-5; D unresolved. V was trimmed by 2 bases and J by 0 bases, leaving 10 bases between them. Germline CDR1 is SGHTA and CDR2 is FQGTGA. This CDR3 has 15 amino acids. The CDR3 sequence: CASSLLGRDQETQYF. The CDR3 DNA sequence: TGTGCCAGCAGCTTATTGGGCCGCGACCAAGAGACCCAGTACTTC.

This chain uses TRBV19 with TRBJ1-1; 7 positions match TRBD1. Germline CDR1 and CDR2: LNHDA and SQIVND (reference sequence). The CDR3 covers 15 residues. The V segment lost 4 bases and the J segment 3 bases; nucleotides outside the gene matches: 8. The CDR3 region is CASSTQQGMDTEAFF. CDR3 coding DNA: TGTGCCAGTAGTACCCAACAGGGGATGGACACTGAAGCTTTCTTT.

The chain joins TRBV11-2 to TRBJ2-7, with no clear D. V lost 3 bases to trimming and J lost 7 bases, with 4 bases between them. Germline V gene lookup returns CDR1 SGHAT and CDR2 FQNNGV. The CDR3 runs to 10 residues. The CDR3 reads CASSLREQYF. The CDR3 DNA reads TGTGCCAGCAGCTTGCGGGAGCAGTACTTC.

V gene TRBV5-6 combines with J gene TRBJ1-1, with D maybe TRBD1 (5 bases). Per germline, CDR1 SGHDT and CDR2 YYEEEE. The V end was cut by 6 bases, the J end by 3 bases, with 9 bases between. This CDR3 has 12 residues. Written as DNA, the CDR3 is TGTGCCAGCACCTTAGGGGACACTGAAGCTTTCTTT. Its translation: CASTLGDTEAFF.

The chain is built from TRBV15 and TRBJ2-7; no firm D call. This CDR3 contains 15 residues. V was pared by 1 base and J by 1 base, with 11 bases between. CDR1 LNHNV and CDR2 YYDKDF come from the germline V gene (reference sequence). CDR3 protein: CATSRVGQRSYEQYF. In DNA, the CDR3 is TGTGCCACCAGCAGAGTCGGCCAGAGGTCCTACGAGCAGTACTTC.

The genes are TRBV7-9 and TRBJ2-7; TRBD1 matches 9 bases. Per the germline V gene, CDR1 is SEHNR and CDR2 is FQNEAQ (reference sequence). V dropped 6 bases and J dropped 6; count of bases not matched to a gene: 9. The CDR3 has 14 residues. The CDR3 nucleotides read TGTGCCAGCAGTGGACGGGACAGGGAGGGCGAGCAGTACTTC. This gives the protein CASSGRDREGEQYF.

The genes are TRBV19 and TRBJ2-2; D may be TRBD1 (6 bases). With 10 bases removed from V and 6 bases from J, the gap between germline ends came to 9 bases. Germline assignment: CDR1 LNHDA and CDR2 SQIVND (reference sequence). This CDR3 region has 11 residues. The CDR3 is CATDRSGELFF. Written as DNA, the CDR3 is TGTGCCACTGACAGGTCCGGGGAGCTGTTTTTT.

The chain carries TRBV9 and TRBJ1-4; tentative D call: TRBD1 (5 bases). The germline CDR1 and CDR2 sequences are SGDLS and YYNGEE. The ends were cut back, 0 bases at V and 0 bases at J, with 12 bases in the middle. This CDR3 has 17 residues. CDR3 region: CASSVGGGFATNEKLFF. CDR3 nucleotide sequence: TGTGCCAGCAGCGTAGGGGGGGGTTTCGCAACTAATGAAAAACTGTTTTTT. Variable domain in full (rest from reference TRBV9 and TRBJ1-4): DSGVTQTPKHLITATGQRVTLRCSPRSGDLSVYWYQQSLDQGLQFLIQYYNGEERAKGNILERFSAQQFPDLHSELNLSSLELGDSALYFCASSVGGGFATNEKLFFGSGTQLSVL.

Here the CDR3 reads CASSTSGGSYEQYF. In DNA form, the CDR3 reads TGTGCCAGTAGTACGAGCGGGGGATCCTACGAGCAGTACTTC. This chain links TRBV19 with TRBJ2-7; TRBD2 matches 8 bases. V was clipped by 4 bases and J by 1 base; unmatched bases: 3. There are 14 residues in the CDR3. From germline, CDR1 is LNHDA and CDR2 SQIVND (reference sequence).

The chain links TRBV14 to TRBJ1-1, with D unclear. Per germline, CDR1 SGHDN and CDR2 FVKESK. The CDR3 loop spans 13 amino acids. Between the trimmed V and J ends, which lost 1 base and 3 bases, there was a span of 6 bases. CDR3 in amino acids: CASSQGSYTEAFF. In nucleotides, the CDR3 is TGTGCCAGCAGCCAAGGGAGTTACACTGAAGCTTTCTTT. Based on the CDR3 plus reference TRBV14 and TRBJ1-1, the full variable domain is EAGVTQFPSHSVIEKGQTVTLRCDPISGHDNLYWYRRVMGKEIKFLLHFVKESKQDESGMPNNRFLAERTGGTYSTLKVQPAELEDSGVYFCASSQGSYTEAFFGQGTRLTVV.

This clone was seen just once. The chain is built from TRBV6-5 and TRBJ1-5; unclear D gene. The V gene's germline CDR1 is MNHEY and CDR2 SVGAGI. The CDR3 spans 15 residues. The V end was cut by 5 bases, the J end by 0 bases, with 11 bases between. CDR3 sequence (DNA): TGTGCCAGCAGTCCCCACGCGTATAGCAATCAGCCCCAGCATTTT. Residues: CASSPHAYSNQPQHF.

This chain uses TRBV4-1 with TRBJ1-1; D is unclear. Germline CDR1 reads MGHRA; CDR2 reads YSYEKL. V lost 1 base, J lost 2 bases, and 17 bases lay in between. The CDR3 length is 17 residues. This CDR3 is CASSQVEKKVLNTEAFF. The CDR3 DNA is TGCGCCAGCAGCCAAGTCGAAAAAAAAGTCCTAAACACTGAAGCTTTCTTT.

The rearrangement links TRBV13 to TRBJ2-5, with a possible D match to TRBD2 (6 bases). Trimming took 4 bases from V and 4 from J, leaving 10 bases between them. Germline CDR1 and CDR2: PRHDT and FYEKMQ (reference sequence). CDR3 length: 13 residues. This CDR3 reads CASSSGRRETQYF. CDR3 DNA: TGTGCCAGCAGCTCGGGGAGGCGAGAGACCCAGTACTTC.